Listed below are T cell receptor beta chains from one sample, sequenced in a study of cytomegalovirus exposure and HLA in healthy donors. Produced via immunoSEQ multiplex PCR; TCRdb's table is partial and in-frame only. The sample includes 95,000 to 150,000 clones, more than 60% of them seen just once. The sample consisted of PBMCs. The source is a middle-aged woman in good health and CMV-seronegative. Each CDR3 is given with its conserved first and last residue. The D gene is left open where the match is weak. Clone size is stated in some rows and not others, as once, few, many or a class when expanded.

V gene: TRBV5-6; J gene: TRBJ2-7; clone size: once; D gene: TRBD1; CDR3 protein: CASIDRDSYEQYF; CDR3 DNA: TGTGCCAGTATCGACAGGGACTCCTACGAGCAGTACTTC
V gene: TRBV9; J gene: TRBJ2-2; clone size: -; D gene: TRBD2; CDR3 protein: CASSVRGAGSNTGELFF; CDR3 DNA: TGTGCCAGCAGCGTAAGAGGAGCGGGATCGAACACCGGGGAGCTGTTTTTT
V gene: TRBV10-3; J gene: TRBJ1-1; clone size: -; D gene: TRBD1; CDR3 protein: CAISIRTGGLGEAFF; CDR3 DNA: TGTGCCATCAGCATCCGGACAGGCGGGCTTGGTGAAGCTTTCTTT
V gene: TRBV5-1; J gene: TRBJ2-6; clone size: -; D gene: -; CDR3 protein: CASSLGHQSGANVLTF; CDR3 DNA: TGCGCCAGCAGCTTAGGACATCAGTCGGGGGCCAACGTCCTGACTTTC
V gene: TRBV4-2; J gene: TRBJ2-6; clone size: -; D gene: -; CDR3 protein: CASSQDLAHIPSGANVLTF; CDR3 DNA: TGTGCCAGCAGCCAAGATCTGGCACATATACCGTCTGGGGCCAACGTCCTGACTTTC
V gene: TRBV12-1; J gene: TRBJ2-7; clone size: -; D gene: -; CDR3 protein: CASSFQFPPPYEQYF; CDR3 DNA: TGTGCCAGCAGCTTTCAGTTCCCCCCTCCCTACGAGCAGTACTTC
V gene: TRBV19; J gene: TRBJ1-1; clone size: -; D gene: TRBD1; CDR3 protein: CASNTGQGNTEAFF; CDR3 DNA: TGTGCCAGTAATACGGGACAGGGGAACACTGAAGCTTTCTTT
V gene: TRBV4-1; J gene: TRBJ2-1; clone size: -; D gene: TRBD2; CDR3 protein: CASSQWLAGASSYNEQFF; CDR3 DNA: TGCGCCAGCAGCCAATGGCTAGCGGGGGCCAGCTCCTACAATGAGCAGTTCTTC
V gene: TRBV4-2; J gene: TRBJ2-2; clone size: -; D gene: TRBD1; CDR3 protein: CASSHHGTGPNTGELFF; CDR3 DNA: TGTGCCAGCAGCCATCATGGGACAGGACCGAACACCGGGGAGCTGTTTTTT
V gene: TRBV5-5; J gene: TRBJ2-5; clone size: -; D gene: -; CDR3 protein: CASSRGLADQETQYF; CDR3 DNA: TGTGCCAGCAGCCGGGGGCTAGCGGATCAAGAGACCCAGTACTTC
V gene: TRBV18; J gene: TRBJ2-2; clone size: -; D gene: TRBD2; CDR3 protein: CASSPPLAGPGELFF; CDR3 DNA: TGTGCCAGCTCACCACCCCTAGCGGGACCCGGGGAGCTGTTTTTT
V gene: TRBV27; J gene: TRBJ2-1; clone size: -; D gene: TRBD2; CDR3 protein: CASRISGGSSYNEQFF; CDR3 DNA: TGTGCCAGCAGGATTAGCGGGGGCAGCTCCTACAATGAGCAGTTCTTC
V gene: TRBV10-3; J gene: TRBJ2-1; clone size: -; D gene: TRBD2; CDR3 protein: CAIGETSGSEQFF; CDR3 DNA: TGTGCCATCGGAGAGACTAGCGGGAGCGAGCAGTTCTTC
V gene: TRBV4-3; J gene: TRBJ2-7; clone size: -; D gene: -; CDR3 protein: CASSQISGSSYEQYF; CDR3 DNA: TGCGCCAGCAGCCAGATTTCAGGGTCGAGCTACGAGCAGTACTTC
V gene: TRBV14; J gene: TRBJ1-3; clone size: -; D gene: TRBD1; CDR3 protein: CASSQWDRASGNTIYF; CDR3 DNA: TGTGCCAGCAGCCAGTGGGACAGGGCCTCTGGAAACACCATATATTTT
V gene: TRBV27; J gene: TRBJ2-7; clone size: -; D gene: TRBD2; CDR3 protein: CATLPPGTKAGEQYF; CDR3 DNA: TGTGCCACCCTTCCCCCCGGGACTAAGGCCGGGGAGCAGTACTTC
V gene: TRBV28; J gene: TRBJ2-5; clone size: few; D gene: -; CDR3 protein: CASTQGGILQETQYF; CDR3 DNA: TGTGCCAGCACACAGGGGGGGATACTCCAAGAGACCCAGTACTTC
V gene: TRBV6-1; J gene: TRBJ1-6; clone size: -; D gene: -; CDR3 protein: CASRPGLSPLHF; CDR3 DNA: TGTGCCAGCAGGCCGGGACTTTCACCCCTCCACTTT
V gene: TRBV6-6; J gene: TRBJ1-3; clone size: -; D gene: -; CDR3 protein: CASSYGQVSGNTIYF; CDR3 DNA: TGTGCCAGCAGTTACGGACAAGTCTCTGGAAACACCATATATTTT
V gene: TRBV6-5; J gene: TRBJ2-1; clone size: -; D gene: TRBD2; CDR3 protein: CASSVSGDPYNEQFF; CDR3 DNA: TGTGCCAGCAGTGTGAGCGGGGACCCCTACAATGAGCAGTTCTTC
V gene: TRBV7-2; J gene: TRBJ1-1; clone size: few; D gene: TRBD1; CDR3 protein: CASSSGQGASEAFF; CDR3 DNA: TGTGCCAGCAGCTCTGGACAGGGGGCGTCTGAAGCTTTCTTT
V gene: TRBV30; J gene: TRBJ1-1; clone size: -; D gene: -; CDR3 protein: CAWSVSMNTEAFF; CDR3 DNA: TGTGCCTGGAGTGTATCCATGAACACTGAAGCTTTCTTT
V gene: TRBV6-5; J gene: TRBJ1-6; clone size: -; D gene: -; CDR3 protein: CASRTVNSPLHF; CDR3 DNA: TGTGCCAGCAGGACAGTTAATTCACCCCTCCACTTT
V gene: TRBV6-4; J gene: TRBJ2-3; clone size: -; D gene: TRBD1; CDR3 protein: CASSSGTGGETDTQYF; CDR3 DNA: TGTGCCAGCAGTAGCGGGACAGGGGGCGAGACAGATACGCAGTATTTT
V gene: TRBV18; J gene: TRBJ1-2; clone size: -; D gene: TRBD1; CDR3 protein: CASSPEQGFGGYTF; CDR3 DNA: TGTGCCAGCTCACCAGAACAGGGGTTTGGTGGCTACACCTTC
V gene: TRBV6-1; J gene: TRBJ1-5; clone size: few; D gene: TRBD1; CDR3 protein: CASSGPLRTYRGSDQPQHF; CDR3 DNA: TGTGCCAGCAGTGGCCCACTTCGGACCTACAGGGGTAGCGATCAGCCCCAGCATTTT
V gene: TRBV25-1; J gene: TRBJ2-1; clone size: -; D gene: -; CDR3 protein: CASRSGYNEQFF; CDR3 DNA: TGTGCCAGCAGAAGCGGGTACAATGAGCAGTTCTTC
V gene: TRBV7-9; J gene: TRBJ2-3; clone size: few; D gene: -; CDR3 protein: CASSLGLANSDTQYF; CDR3 DNA: TGTGCCAGCAGCTTAGGGTTAGCTAATTCAGATACGCAGTATTTT
V gene: TRBV6-5; J gene: TRBJ1-1; clone size: -; D gene: -; CDR3 protein: CASSSDTEAFF; CDR3 DNA: TGTGCCAGCAGTTCGGACACTGAAGCTTTCTTT
V gene: TRBV11-3; J gene: TRBJ2-1; clone size: few; D gene: TRBD1; CDR3 protein: CASSLLPGQGDNEQFF; CDR3 DNA: TGTGCCAGCAGCTTACTACCGGGACAGGGTGACAATGAGCAGTTCTTC
V gene: TRBV5-8; J gene: TRBJ2-7; clone size: -; D gene: TRBD1; CDR3 protein: CASSAGTGWVYEQYF; CDR3 DNA: TGTGCCAGCAGCGCCGGGACAGGGTGGGTCTACGAGCAGTACTTC
V gene: TRBV19; J gene: TRBJ2-3; clone size: -; D gene: -; CDR3 protein: CASRKAGPLDTQYF; CDR3 DNA: TGTGCCAGTAGAAAAGCAGGTCCGTTAGATACGCAGTATTTT
V gene: TRBV4-3; J gene: TRBJ1-1; clone size: -; D gene: -; CDR3 protein: CASSQSGRTEAFF; CDR3 DNA: TGCGCCAGCAGCCAATCCGGGAGGACTGAAGCTTTCTTT
V gene: TRBV30; J gene: TRBJ1-2; clone size: -; D gene: -; CDR3 protein: CAWSPPGPNYGYTF; CDR3 DNA: TGTGCCTGGAGCCCCCCCGGTCCGAACTATGGCTACACCTTC
V gene: TRBV4-1; J gene: TRBJ1-1; clone size: few; D gene: -; CDR3 protein: CASSPSYRNTEAFF; CDR3 DNA: TGCGCCAGTTCCCCTAGCTACAGGAACACTGAAGCTTTCTTT
V gene: TRBV28; J gene: TRBJ1-2; clone size: -; D gene: TRBD1; CDR3 protein: CASSPTGNYGYTF; CDR3 DNA: TGTGCCAGCAGTCCGACAGGGAACTATGGCTACACCTTC
V gene: TRBV28; J gene: TRBJ1-3; clone size: -; D gene: TRBD1; CDR3 protein: CASSPPGTGWGNTIYF; CDR3 DNA: TGTGCCAGCAGTCCTCCCGGGACAGGGTGGGGAAACACCATATATTTT
V gene: TRBV2; J gene: TRBJ1-6; clone size: once; D gene: -; CDR3 protein: CASSETGSPLHF; CDR3 DNA: TGTGCCAGCAGTGAGACAGGTTCACCCCTCCACTTT
V gene: TRBV7-8; J gene: TRBJ2-5; clone size: -; D gene: TRBD2; CDR3 protein: CASSPRTSGGVETQYF; CDR3 DNA: TGTGCCAGCAGCCCACGGACTAGCGGGGGGGTAGAGACCCAGTACTTC
V gene: TRBV28; J gene: TRBJ2-7; clone size: -; D gene: TRBD2; CDR3 protein: CASRGWEGLDEQYF; CDR3 DNA: TGTGCCAGCAGGGGATGGGAGGGCCTCGACGAGCAGTACTTC
V gene: TRBV5-4; J gene: TRBJ2-7; clone size: -; D gene: TRBD2; CDR3 protein: CASSLGGLTGGIYEQYF; CDR3 DNA: TGTGCCAGCAGCTTGGGGGGACTGACGGGAGGGATTTACGAGCAGTACTTC
V gene: TRBV11-3; J gene: TRBJ2-2; clone size: -; D gene: -; CDR3 protein: CASSLRSPGELFF; CDR3 DNA: TGTGCCAGCAGCTTACGGTCGCCCGGGGAGCTGTTTTTT
V gene: TRBV28; J gene: TRBJ1-2; clone size: -; D gene: -; CDR3 protein: CASSSPTGSANYGYTF; CDR3 DNA: TGTGCCAGCAGCTCCCCCACAGGCTCGGCTAACTATGGCTACACCTTC
V gene: TRBV7-8; J gene: TRBJ1-1; clone size: -; D gene: -; CDR3 protein: CASSGGLGTEAFF; CDR3 DNA: TGTGCCAGCAGCGGCGGGCTAGGGACTGAAGCTTTCTTT
V gene: TRBV7-2; J gene: TRBJ2-7; clone size: -; D gene: -; CDR3 protein: CASSLAPSRREQYF; CDR3 DNA: TGTGCCAGCAGCTTAGCCCCAAGCCGGAGGGAGCAGTACTTC
V gene: TRBV28; J gene: TRBJ1-5; clone size: -; D gene: -; CDR3 protein: CASSLELGLKPQHF; CDR3 DNA: TGTGCCAGCAGTTTAGAACTGGGCCTGAAGCCCCAGCATTTT
V gene: TRBV6-8; J gene: TRBJ1-1; clone size: -; D gene: -; CDR3 protein: CASSYSRQNIMNTEAFF; CDR3 DNA: TGTGCCAGCAGTTACTCGAGGCAGAACATCATGAACACTGAAGCTTTCTTT
V gene: TRBV11-2; J gene: TRBJ1-2; clone size: -; D gene: -; CDR3 protein: CASSYNFGGTYGYTF; CDR3 DNA: TGTGCCAGCAGCTATAACTTCGGGGGTACATATGGCTACACCTTC
V gene: TRBV7-9; J gene: TRBJ2-2; clone size: -; D gene: -; CDR3 protein: CSSSSGQNTGELFF; CDR3 DNA: TGTTCCAGCAGCTCGGGACAGAACACCGGGGAGCTGTTTTTT